This T cell receptor beta chain was profiled in a study of T cells in Graves' hyperthyroidism and ophthalmopathy. Study-level results: Ophthalmopathy was separated from stable hyperthyroidism by a 13 V-J model.

The CDR3 is 16 amino acids. Germline V gene sequence: CDR1 SGHRS, CDR2 YFSETQ. V was trimmed by 0 bases and J by 4 bases, leaving 16 bases between them. This clonotype was seen many times. Its antigen remains unidentified. The source material, RNA transcripts, was used to amplify TCR beta CDR3 regions. During a first-round RT-PCR of the TCR CDR3, the HTBI primer set was used. TCRdb itself ran the multiplex PCR reads through MiXCR, one entry per CDR3 protein. The sample gives 250,000 to 300,000 distinct CDR3 sequences, approximately 15% of which show up once; approximately 7.9% is in the top ten. Uncontrolled infection, other autoimmune disease, pregnancy or lactation disqualified patients from enrolment.

V and J are TRBV5-1 and TRBJ1-1, with D possibly being TRBD1 (6 bases). Material: blood. The origin of this receptor is a middle-aged woman with Graves' hyperthyroidism. The DNA of the CDR3 is TGCGCCAGCAGCTTGGAAGGGGGGAGGGCGGCCACTGAAGCTTTCTTT. Translating gives CASSLEGGRAATEAFF. Full variable domain (rest looked up from reference TRBV5-1 and TRBJ1-1): KAGVTQTPRYLIKTRGQQVTLSCSPISGHRSVSWYQQTPGQGLQFLFEYFSETQRNKGNFPGRFSGRQFSNSRSEMNVSTLELGDSALYLCASSLEGGRAATEAFFGQGTRLTVV.